The rows below give T cell receptor beta chains drawn from one sample of a study of blood T cell repertoires in COVID-19. The table came from immunoSEQ multiplex PCR; TCRdb's copy has only in-frame clones and leaves some out. The table lists some 200,000 clones, around 84% of them singletons. Specimen: PBMCs or T cells enriched from blood (not recorded which). All receptors derive from a woman aged 40 to 55 with acute COVID-19. CDR3s leave out the opening cysteine and the closing phenylalanine or tryptophan.

v_call	j_call	cdr3_aa
TRBV19	TRBJ1-4	ASSITGGEKLF
TRBV7-2	TRBJ1-2	ASSLVGGSGYGYT
TRBV27	TRBJ2-3	ASSFLSSKDTQY
TRBV29-1	TRBJ2-2	SVGIAGVTGELF
TRBV12-3/TRBV12-4	TRBJ1-5	ASSLREARPQH
TRBV12-3/TRBV12-4	TRBJ2-5	ASSRGRETQY
TRBV29-1	TRBJ1-1	SVEDRGTGAMTEAF
TRBV27	TRBJ2-1	ASSSTSGGGFYNEQF
TRBV2	TRBJ2-1	ASSEQGPSNEQF
TRBV5-1	TRBJ2-3	ASSRGLAGNVADTQY
TRBV7-2	TRBJ1-1	ASSPHLGGVGTEAF
TRBV28	TRBJ2-7	ASTDRVHEQY
TRBV7-2	TRBJ2-7	ASSLVGGSYEQY
TRBV29-1	TRBJ2-2	SVATGGPGELF
TRBV11-2	TRBJ1-1	ASSLAAGGRKAF
TRBV5-4	TRBJ1-2	ASSSVGVAYGYT
TRBV25-1	TRBJ1-4	ASSEYRTGGSEKLF
TRBV28	TRBJ2-7	ASSLGGLRPYEQY
TRBV5-1	TRBJ1-6	ASSLGSDRVYSPLH
TRBV7-3	TRBJ1-1	ASSLGQGNTEAF
TRBV10-3	TRBJ2-7	AISALGQGSYEQY
TRBV27	TRBJ1-4	ASSPLTGGAEKLF
TRBV19	TRBJ1-3	ASKGQSSGNTIY
TRBV4-2	TRBJ2-3	ASSQETSGSTDTQY
TRBV29-1	TRBJ1-2	SVDGTGRDSYGYT
TRBV19	TRBJ2-5	ASSIGRGAETQY
TRBV24-1	TRBJ1-5	ATSVGNQPQH
TRBV9	TRBJ2-2	ASSEGLANTGELF
TRBV19	TRBJ1-1	ASSKTSGTGGTEAF
TRBV18	TRBJ2-1	ASSPIQGGNEQF
TRBV9	TRBJ1-6	ASSESGGWSPLH
TRBV5-4	TRBJ1-2	ASSLSGGYT